A selection of T cell receptor beta chains follows, all from one sample in a study of blood T cell repertoires in COVID-19. Sequenced by immunoSEQ multiplex PCR; TCRdb stores in-frame clones only, minus some. Among roughly 250,000 clones listed, about nine tenths were seen once. Sample: peripheral blood. The receptors originated from a man aged 35 to 55 who had recovered from COVID-19. Each CDR3 is given with its conserved first and last residue. D genes are given only for firm matches. The listing skips clone size in some rows; elsewhere it reads once, few, many or a size class.

TRBD2,TRBJ2-7,TRBV7-6,-,TGTGCCAGCAGCTTAGGGGCGGGGGACGAGCAGTACTTC,CASSLGAGDEQYF
-,TRBJ2-7,TRBV6-6,-,TGTGCCAGCAGTTACACCAGGCTTTCCTACGAGCAGTACTTC,CASSYTRLSYEQYF
TRBD2,TRBJ2-3,TRBV27,-,TGTGCCAGCAGTTTATTGACTAGCTTTCGCACAGATACGCAGTATTTT,CASSLLTSFRTDTQYF
TRBD1,TRBJ2-5,TRBV29-1,-,TGCAGCGTTTTGCCAGGGGGCAGGGAGACCCAGTACTTC,CSVLPGGRETQYF
-,TRBJ1-4,TRBV10-3,-,TGTGCCATCAGTGATAGGGGCTTGGGTGAAAAACTGTTTTTT,CAISDRGLGEKLFF
TRBD1,TRBJ2-7,TRBV10-3,-,TGTGCCATCTCCGGCGGTAGGACAGGGACGTACGAGCAGTACTTC,CAISGGRTGTYEQYF
-,TRBJ2-7,TRBV12-5,-,TGTGCTAGTGGCCCGAGCTACGAGCAGTACTTC,CASGPSYEQYF
-,TRBJ2-1,TRBV7-2,-,TGTGCCAGCGCCCTGGGGCTAGAGTACAATGAGCAGTTCTTC,CASALGLEYNEQFF
-,TRBJ1-1,TRBV6-2/TRBV6-3,-,TGTGCCAGCAGTTACTCGACTTGGACTGGGGCTTTCTTT,CASSYSTWTGAFF
-,TRBJ1-3,TRBV6-5,-,TGTGCCAGCACAGGAAACACCATATATTTT,CASTGNTIYF
TRBD2,TRBJ2-3,TRBV7-3,-,TGTGCCAGCAGCGCCACCGGGACTAGAGACGATACGCAGTATTTT,CASSATGTRDDTQYF
-,TRBJ2-1,TRBV27,-,TGTGCCAGCAGTCCACAGGCGCTTAACAATGAGCAGTTCTTC,CASSPQALNNEQFF
-,TRBJ1-5,TRBV19,-,TGTGCCAGTCGCCGGGACACTAGGACGGGCAATCAGCCCCAGCATTTT,CASRRDTRTGNQPQHF
-,TRBJ1-2,TRBV11-2,-,TGTGCCAGCAGCTTAGACAGGGCAGGCTACACCTTC,CASSLDRAGYTF
-,TRBJ2-5,TRBV7-8,once,TGTGCCAGCAGTCGACGGGTGGGGGGAGAGACCCAGTACTTC,CASSRRVGGETQYF
-,TRBJ1-1,TRBV19,once,TGTGCCAGTAGAGTCGACAGAGACCTAAACACTGAAGCTTTCTTT,CASRVDRDLNTEAFF
TRBD1,TRBJ1-3,TRBV2,once,TGTGCCAGCAGGGGACAGGGGGGCTCTGGAAACACCATATATTTT,CASRGQGGSGNTIYF
TRBD1,TRBJ2-4,TRBV13,-,TGTGCCAGCAGCCAGGGACAGGGGGCCAAAAACATTCAGTACTTC,CASSQGQGAKNIQYF
-,TRBJ1-6,TRBV29-1,once,TGCAGCGTTCAGGAGACAGATAATTCACCCCTCCACTTT,CSVQETDNSPLHF
TRBD2,TRBJ2-1,TRBV19,-,TGTGCCAGTAATCAACTAGCGGGAGGGCACAATGAGCAGTTCTTC,CASNQLAGGHNEQFF
-,TRBJ1-5,TRBV6-1,few,TGTGCCAGCAGTGTTGCCTCGGGAGCCAGGCTAGGTCAGCCCCAGCATTTT,CASSVASGARLGQPQHF
TRBD1,TRBJ1-1,TRBV7-8,-,TGTGCCAGCAGTGAAACGACAGGGATAAGTTCTGAAGCTTTCTTT,CASSETTGISSEAFF
-,TRBJ2-7,TRBV6-1,-,TGTGCCAGCAGTGAATCAGGGCGAACCTACGAGCAGTACTTC,CASSESGRTYEQYF
-,TRBJ1-3,TRBV30,-,TGTGCCTGGAGTCCACTAGGAAACACCATATATTTT,CAWSPLGNTIYF
-,TRBJ1-1,TRBV5-1,-,TGCGCCTCTGGGATCAGGGACACTGAAGCTTTCTTT,CASGIRDTEAFF
TRBD2,TRBJ2-1,TRBV19,once,TGTGCCAGTAGTATAACAAGGCGGGGGGAAACCTACAATGAGCAGTTCTTC,CASSITRRGETYNEQFF
TRBD2,TRBJ2-1,TRBV7-2,once,TGTGCCAGCACCCCCGGGTTAGCGGGGGCCAATGAGCAGTTCTTC,CASTPGLAGANEQFF
-,TRBJ2-1,TRBV19,-,TGTGCCAGTAGTCTAACAGATTCGACCTACAATGAGCAGTTCTTC,CASSLTDSTYNEQFF
-,TRBJ2-6,TRBV21-1,-,TGTGCCAGCAGCAAAGCACCTAACTCAGGGGCCAACGTCCTGACTTTC,CASSKAPNSGANVLTF
TRBD2,TRBJ2-5,TRBV3-1/TRBV3-2,once,TGTGCCAGCAGCCAAGATGTGGGACTAGGAGAGACCCAGTACTTC,CASSQDVGLGETQYF
TRBD2,TRBJ2-3,TRBV3-1/TRBV3-2,-,TGTGCCAGCAGCCAACGGCGGCCTAGCGGGGGGGATACGCAGTATTTT,CASSQRRPSGGDTQYF
-,TRBJ1-2,TRBV5-6,once,TGTGCCAGCAGCTTGGTAGGGCCAGCGGTGGGCTACACCTTC,CASSLVGPAVGYTF
-,TRBJ1-6,TRBV18,-,TGTGCCAGCTCACCACGATCTCAGGTCCGGAATTCACCCCTCCACTTT,CASSPRSQVRNSPLHF
TRBD2,TRBJ2-1,TRBV7-3,-,TGTGCCAGCAGCTTAGGCGGGAGGGTCAATGAGCAGTTCTTC,CASSLGGRVNEQFF
TRBD2,TRBJ2-5,TRBV9,few,TGTGCCAGCAGTATAGCGGGGAGGTTAGAGACCCAGTACTTC,CASSIAGRLETQYF
TRBD2,TRBJ2-3,TRBV19,-,TGTGCCAGTAGTACCCAATTGGGACTAGCGGAGGATACGCAGTATTTT,CASSTQLGLAEDTQYF
-,TRBJ2-2,TRBV19,-,TGTGCCAGTAGTATAGTAAGAGGGCTCACCGGGGAGCTGTTTTTT,CASSIVRGLTGELFF
-,TRBJ1-2,TRBV5-4,-,TGTGCCAGCAGCTCCCCTACCAGCGGGTACAGTTCTTATGGCTACACCTTC,CASSSPTSGYSSYGYTF
TRBD2,TRBJ2-5,TRBV19,-,TGTGCCAGTAGTCTCCGCCTAGGCGGGAGGGCCGGGGAGACCCAGTACTTC,CASSLRLGGRAGETQYF
-,TRBJ2-5,TRBV7-2,-,TGTGCCAGCAGCTTAGCGGGGGCCCTTGGAGAGACCCAGTACTTC,CASSLAGALGETQYF
-,TRBJ2-7,TRBV10-3,-,TGTGCCATCGGCTCCCTAGGCGAGCAGTACTTC,CAIGSLGEQYF
-,TRBJ2-7,TRBV7-9,-,TGTGCCAGCAGCTCCCAACGGTACGAGCAGTACTTC,CASSSQRYEQYF
TRBD2,TRBJ2-1,TRBV27,-,TGTGCCAGCAGTTTAACTAGCGGGAGTCTAATACAGTTCTTC,CASSLTSGSLIQFF
TRBD1,TRBJ1-6,TRBV27,-,TGTGCCAGCAGTGTGCCGGGACAGGGGTCACCCCTCCACTTT,CASSVPGQGSPLHF
TRBD2,TRBJ2-2,TRBV7-2,many,TGTGCCAGCAGCTCCAGCGGACTAGCGGGAAGGACCGGGGAGCTGTTTTTT,CASSSSGLAGRTGELFF
-,TRBJ2-7,TRBV28,-,TGTGCCAGCAGTATTTACTACGAGCAGTACTTC,CASSIYYEQYF
TRBD1,TRBJ1-1,TRBV10-3,-,TGTGCCATCAGCCGCGGGACAGCGAACACTGAAGCTTTCTTT,CAISRGTANTEAFF
-,TRBJ2-3,TRBV3-1/TRBV3-2,-,TGTGCCAGCAGCCAGGACACTGGGGATACGCAGTATTTT,CASSQDTGDTQYF
TRBD1,TRBJ1-1,TRBV20-1,-,TGCAGTGCCCCGGGACAGGGACAAGCTTTCTTT,CSAPGQGQAFF
TRBD1,TRBJ1-1,TRBV5-1,-,TGCGCCAGCAGCGTGACAGGGTTTACTGAAGCTTTCTTT,CASSVTGFTEAFF
-,TRBJ2-5,TRBV9,-,TGTGCCAGCAGCACAGGGACAACGCAAGAGACCCAGTACTTC,CASSTGTTQETQYF
TRBD1,TRBJ2-3,TRBV6-2/TRBV6-3,-,TGTGCCAGCAGTTACGACAGGGGGCGATTTTCCTCTACGCAGTATTTT,CASSYDRGRFSSTQYF
-,TRBJ1-1,TRBV5-1,-,TGCGCCAGCAGCTTGGGTGGCAAAATGAACACTGAAGCTTTCTTT,CASSLGGKMNTEAFF
TRBD2,TRBJ2-3,TRBV20-1,-,TGCAGTGCTAGTCCTAGCGGGAGCACAGATACGCAGTATTTT,CSASPSGSTDTQYF
TRBD2,TRBJ2-3,TRBV7-9,-,TGTGCCAGCAGCTTCCGGAGCGGGGGAACAGATACGCAGTATTTT,CASSFRSGGTDTQYF
TRBD1,TRBJ1-3,TRBV30,once,TGTGCCTGGTCTACTCTCGGACAGGGCTACTCTGGAAACACCATATATTTT,CAWSTLGQGYSGNTIYF
TRBD1,TRBJ2-7,TRBV27,-,TGTGCCAGCAGTTTACGGACAGGACGCTACGAGCAGTACTTC,CASSLRTGRYEQYF
TRBD2,TRBJ2-1,TRBV4-3,-,TGCGCCAGCAGCCAAGTGACGGGCGGGAGGAGAGTAGGGGAGCAGTTCTTC,CASSQVTGGRRVGEQFF
-,TRBJ1-3,TRBV16,-,TGTGCCAGCAGCCAATTCGCAGGTGCTGGAAACACCATATATTTT,CASSQFAGAGNTIYF
-,TRBJ1-2,TRBV6-6,-,TGTGCCAGCAGTTACCCAGGAAACTATGGCTACACCTTC,CASSYPGNYGYTF